One and the same sample provided the 23 T cell receptor beta chains below, sequenced in a study of CD8 T cells in ankylosing spondylitis. TCRdb processed the 5' RACE reads anew with MiXCR; each CDR3 protein has one entry. This sample has about 260,000 distinct CDR3 sequences; roughly a quarter occur once, and the top ten carry 0.5% to 0.75%. The source material was blood, either unsorted or a sorted T cell fraction (not recorded which). The receptors originated from a male donor with ankylosing spondylitis or in good health (not recorded which).

The sample holds many counts of this clonotype. The chain couples TRBV20-1 to TRBJ2-7; 11 positions match TRBD2. J gave up 4 bases and V 7 bases, and 6 bases lay outside the gene matches. Germline CDR1 reads DFQATT; CDR2 reads SNEGSKA (reference sequence). There are 13 residues in the CDR3. CDR3 sequence (DNA): TGCAGTGTTAGCGGGGGGGATGGGTACGAGCAGTACTTC. As protein: CSVSGGDGYEQYF.

This clonotype was counted at least ten times. The chain is built from TRBV20-1 and TRBJ2-3; 8 bases agree with TRBD2. CDR3 size: 14 residues. Germline trimming cut 5 bases from V and 3 bases from J; bases unmatched to any gene: 7. Germline values: CDR1 DFQATT, CDR2 SNEGSKA (reference sequence). CDR3: CSARGRGDTDTQYF. The CDR3 bases are TGCAGTGCTCGGGGGCGGGGGGATACAGATACGCAGTATTTT.

The chain is built from TRBV10-3 and TRBJ2-7, with D possibly TRBD1 on 6 matching bases. Trimming removed 6 bases at V and 0 bases at J, with 12 bases between. The germline V gene encodes CDR1 ENHRY and CDR2 SYGVKD. The CDR3 length is 14 residues. The CDR3 sequence: CAIRARQDSYEQYF. The DNA for the CDR3 is TGTGCCATCAGAGCCAGACAGGACTCCTACGAGCAGTACTTC.

This chain links TRBV6-1 with TRBJ1-1, with a weak D call TRBD1 (5 bases). The CDR3 loop spans 14 amino acids. Trimming pared 5 bases from V and 5 bases from J, leaving 15 bases between. Germline values: CDR1 MNHNS, CDR2 SASEGT. The DNA of the CDR3 is TGTGCCAGCAGTAGGCAGGGAGAGGGTACTGAAGCTTTCTTT. It translates to CASSRQGEGTEAFF.

In this sample, this clonotype turned up many times. V usage is TRBV5-6 and J usage is TRBJ2-2; D is possibly TRBD1 or TRBD2 (6 bases each). The CDR3 covers 16 residues. Trimming pared 1 base from V and 0 bases from J, leaving 10 bases between. Germline CDR1 is SGHDT and CDR2 is YYEEEE. DNA of the CDR3: TGTGCCAGCAGCTTGTGGGGGGCCTCGAACACCGGGGAGCTGTTTTTT. Translated: CASSLWGASNTGELFF.

Details on this clonotype: The junction departs from the called germline gene at one end, perhaps through a read error. The rearrangement links TRBV20-1 to TRBJ2-2, with 10 bases that match TRBD2. CDR1 is DFQATT, CDR2 SNEGSKA, per germline (reference sequence). The CDR3 covers 17 residues. CDR3 sequence (DNA): TGCTGTGCTAGAGATCGGACTAGCGGCGCGAACACCGGGGAGCTGTTTTTT. Its translation is CCARDRTSGANTGELFF.

This clonotype turned up a few times. The J gene is TRBJ2-2, the V gene TRBV6-1; possibly TRBD2 for D (6 bases). The germline V and J ends were trimmed by 6 bases and 4 bases, with 15 bases remaining between them. Germline V lookup: CDR1 MNHNS, CDR2 SASEGT. There are 15 residues in the CDR3. The CDR3 loop reads CASRVELAGTGELFF. The CDR3, as DNA: TGTGCCAGCAGGGTGGAACTAGCTGGCACCGGGGAGCTGTTTTTT.

The sample holds a few counts of this clonotype. This rearrangement joins TRBV10-3 to TRBJ2-1; 10 nucleotides match TRBD2. The V gene end was trimmed by 0 bases and the J gene end by 8 bases; junction bases not matched to a gene: 7. This CDR3 has 16 residues. CDR1 and CDR2 from the germline V gene are ENHRY and SYGVKD. The CDR3 is CAISESQRGGLDEQFF. The CDR3 DNA sequence: TGTGCCATCAGTGAGTCGCAGCGGGGGGGCCTCGATGAGCAGTTCTTC.

This clonotype has more than one count but fewer than ten. The chain carries TRBV29-1 and TRBJ2-5, with 9 positions matching TRBD1. Germline loops: CDR1 SQVTM, CDR2 ANQGSEA. The CDR3 extends over 16 amino acids. J was trimmed by 0 bases and V by 5 bases; bases with no gene match: 10. CDR3 DNA: TGCAGCGTTCCCCCCCGGGACAGGGCGTACCAAGAGACCCAGTACTTC. It is translated as CSVPPRDRAYQETQYF.

V is TRBV12-3 or TRBV12-4 and J is TRBJ2-1; D possibly uses TRBD1 or TRBD2 (5 bases each). V was cut by 6 bases and J by 10 bases, with 10 bases left in between. The CDR3 loop spans 11 amino acids. The CDR3 DNA reads TGTGCCAGCAGGAGGGGCCCAGAGCAGTTCTTC. Translation: CASRRGPEQFF.

This clonotype appeared many times. The chain carries TRBV12-3 or TRBV12-4 and TRBJ2-5; 9 nucleotides agree with TRBD2. This CDR3 has 15 amino acids. The trim removed 2 bases at V and 4 bases at J, leaving 5 bases unmatched. The CDR3 DNA follows: TGTGCCAGCAGTTTACTAGCGGGGTATGGAGAGACCCAGTACTTC. Translation gives CASSLLAGYGETQYF.

The chain links TRBV20-1 to TRBJ2-5; the D gene could be TRBD1 or TRBD2 (6 bases each). The CDR3 has 15 residues. Trimming took off 5 bases at V and 2 bases at J, with 18 bases between the two ends. The germline V gene encodes CDR1 DFQATT and CDR2 SNEGSKA (reference sequence). CDR3 in amino acids: CSAPGAESLQETQYF. Written as DNA, the CDR3 is TGCAGTGCTCCGGGGGCAGAAAGCTTACAAGAGACCCAGTACTTC.

Ten or more counts support this clonotype. Germline is not matched at one junction end, which may reflect a read error. This sequence joins TRBV20-1 and TRBJ1-5, with TRBD1 matching 9 bases. The CDR3 extends over 14 amino acids. Germline values: CDR1 DFQATT, CDR2 SNEGSKA (reference sequence). The CDR3 nucleotides are TGCAGTGCTTGGGACAGGGAGCGCAATCAGCCCCTGCATTTT. Its translation is CSAWDRERNQPLHF.

The V call is TRBV29-1, the J call TRBJ1-5; D unclear. Germline V gene lookup returns CDR1 SQVTM and CDR2 ANQGSEA. This CDR3 spans 17 amino acids. Trimming stripped 3 bases from V and 3 bases from J, with 21 bases between. DNA for the CDR3: TGCAGCGTTGAGTGGGCCCCGTGGCCCAATCACAATCAGCCCCAGCATTTT. This gives the protein CSVEWAPWPNHNQPQHF.

In this sample, this clonotype turned up many times. This sequence joins TRBV5-1 and TRBJ2-3; D is undetermined. Germline V gives CDR1 SGHRS, CDR2 YFSETQ. Trimming pared 4 bases from V and 0 bases from J, leaving 3 bases between. This CDR3 has 12 residues. The CDR3 DNA reads TGCGCCAGCAGCATTAGCACAGATACGCAGTATTTT. Encoded protein: CASSISTDTQYF.

The chain joins TRBV6-1 to TRBJ2-7; no reliable D call. The ends were cut back, 8 bases at V and 0 bases at J, with 11 bases in the middle. There are 13 residues in the CDR3. Per the germline V gene, CDR1 is MNHNS and CDR2 is SASEGT. In DNA form, the CDR3 reads TGTGCCAGCGAGCCTTGGGACTCCTACGAGCAGTACTTC. Translated: CASEPWDSYEQYF.

The chain carries TRBV7-2 and TRBJ2-1; 8 bases align to TRBD2. This CDR3 comprises 16 residues. Unmatched junction bases numbered 5, after V lost 3 bases and J lost 1 base. Germline CDR1 SGHTA, CDR2 FQGNSA. CDR3 sequence reads: CASSFAGGRSYNEQFF. CDR3 nucleotide sequence: TGTGCCAGCAGCTTTGCGGGGGGCCGGTCCTACAATGAGCAGTTCTTC.

The rearrangement uses TRBV18 and TRBJ2-3; possibly TRBD2 for D (5 bases). The CDR3 has 14 amino acids. The germline V gene has CDR1 KGHSH and CDR2 LQKENI. V gave up 4 bases and J gave up 5 bases, with 13 bases separating them. This CDR3 is CASSLSMSGDTQYF. DNA for the CDR3: TGTGCCAGCTCACTCTCAATGAGCGGAGATACGCAGTATTTT.

This clonotype was found once. The chain is built from TRBV7-2 and TRBJ2-5; weak D call: TRBD2 (5 bases). CDR1 and CDR2 from the germline V gene are SGHTA and FQGNSA. The CDR3 totals 14 residues. V lost 5 bases and J lost 5, with 15 bases in between. This chain's CDR3 is CASSRTSTGETQYF. In DNA, the CDR3 is TGTGCCAGCAGCCGGACCTCGACGGGGGAGACCCAGTACTTC.

This clonotype has just a few counts. The J gene is TRBJ2-3, the V gene TRBV29-1; D might be TRBD2 (5 bases). Germline V gives CDR1 SQVTM, CDR2 ANQGSEA. V dropped 3 bases and J dropped 3 bases, with 16 bases sitting between them. The CDR3 covers 15 residues. The CDR3 spells CSVDTASSGTDTQYF. The CDR3 coding sequence is TGCAGCGTTGATACGGCTAGCTCTGGTACAGATACGCAGTATTTT.

The V call is TRBV15, the J call TRBJ2-5; 11 bases fit TRBD2. The CDR3 runs to 18 residues. CDR1 and CDR2 (germline): LNHNV, YYDKDF (reference sequence). J lost 1 base, V lost 1 base, and 8 bases had no gene match. CDR3 nucleotides: TGTGCCACCAGCAGAGGCGCGACTAGCGGGGAGATCCAAGAGACCCAGTACTTC. Encoded protein: CATSRGATSGEIQETQYF.

This clonotype showed up just a few times. The chain is built from TRBV4-2 and TRBJ2-7; D is ambiguous. The CDR3 is made up of 14 amino acids. V gave up 0 bases and J gave up 6 bases, with 12 bases separating them. Germline V gives CDR1 LGHNA, CDR2 YNFKEQ. The CDR3 is CASSQDKVVGEQYF. DNA of the CDR3: TGTGCCAGCAGCCAAGATAAGGTGGTTGGCGAGCAGTACTTC.

CDR3 region: CASSLRIAGTGTGELFF. The CDR3 DNA follows: TGTGCCAGCAGTTTAAGAATAGCGGGGACGGGCACCGGGGAGCTGTTTTTT. V gene TRBV27 combines with J gene TRBJ2-2, with TRBD2 matching 8 bases. V lost 2 bases and J lost 4; bases outside the gene matches: 9. CDR3 length equals 17 residues. Germline V gives CDR1 MNHEY, CDR2 SMNVEV (reference sequence).